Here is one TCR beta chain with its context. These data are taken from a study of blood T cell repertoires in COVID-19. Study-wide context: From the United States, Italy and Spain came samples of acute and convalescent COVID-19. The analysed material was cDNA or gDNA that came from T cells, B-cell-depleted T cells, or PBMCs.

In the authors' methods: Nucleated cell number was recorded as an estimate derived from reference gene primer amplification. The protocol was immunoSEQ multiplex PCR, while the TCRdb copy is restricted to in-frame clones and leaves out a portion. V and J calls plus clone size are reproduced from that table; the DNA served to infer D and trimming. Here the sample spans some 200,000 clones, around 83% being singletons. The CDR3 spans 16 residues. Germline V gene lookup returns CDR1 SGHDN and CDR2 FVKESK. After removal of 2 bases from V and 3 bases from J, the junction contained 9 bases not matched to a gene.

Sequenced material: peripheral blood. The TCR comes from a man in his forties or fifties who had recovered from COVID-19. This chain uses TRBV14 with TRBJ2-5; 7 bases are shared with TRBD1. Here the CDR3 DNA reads TGTGCCAGCAGCCAAACCGGACAGGACGCGAAAGAGACCCAGTACTTC. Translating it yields CASSQTGQDAKETQYF. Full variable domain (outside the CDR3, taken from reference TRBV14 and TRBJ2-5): EAGVTQFPSHSVIEKGQTVTLRCDPISGHDNLYWYRRVMGKEIKFLLHFVKESKQDESGMPNNRFLAERTGGTYSTLKVQPAELEDSGVYFCASSQTGQDAKETQYFGPGTRLLVL.